This entry features one TCR beta chain sequence. The antigen is undetermined. The data were taken from a study of beta chain features in type 1 diabetes. The CDR3 runs 15 residues. V shed 0 bases and J 4 bases; nucleotides not matched to a gene: 6. CDR1 and CDR2 (germline): SGHRS, YFSETQ. cDNA synthesis used the whole RNA isolate, giving expressed TCRB sequences. Only in-frame clones appear in the TCRdb table, and some are missing; sequencing was by immunoSEQ multiplex PCR. The table lists around 650,000 clones, around 12% of them singletons. Broader study findings: Naive, central memory and Treg TCRB repertoires seemed to resemble each other more closely in patients than they did in healthy donors. A moderate, significant TCRB CDR3 shortening appeared in type 1 diabetes across four CD4+ subsets. The question of HLA type influencing TCRB rearrangement was one that remained unresolved here.

Without exception, sorted populations had purity beyond 95%. This TCR was sampled from a man in his thirties or forties with type 1 diabetes. The sequencing input was naive CD4+ T cells from blood. The V call is TRBV5-1, the J call TRBJ2-5; 7 bases fit TRBD2. CDR3 sequence (DNA): TGCGCCAGCAGCTTGGGTAGCGGGCGAAGAGAGACCCAGTACTTC. It specifies CASSLGSGRRETQYF.